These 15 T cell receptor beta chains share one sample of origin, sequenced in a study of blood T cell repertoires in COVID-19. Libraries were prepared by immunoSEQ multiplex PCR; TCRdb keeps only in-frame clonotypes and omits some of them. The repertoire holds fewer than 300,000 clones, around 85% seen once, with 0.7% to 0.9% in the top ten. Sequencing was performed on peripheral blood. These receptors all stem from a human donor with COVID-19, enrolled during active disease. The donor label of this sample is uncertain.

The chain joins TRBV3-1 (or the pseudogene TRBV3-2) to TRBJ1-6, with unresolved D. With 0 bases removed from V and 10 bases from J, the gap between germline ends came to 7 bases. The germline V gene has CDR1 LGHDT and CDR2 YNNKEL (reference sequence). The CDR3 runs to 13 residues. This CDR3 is CASSQDKRSPLHF. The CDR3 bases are TGTGCCAGCAGCCAAGATAAGAGATCACCCCTCCACTTT.

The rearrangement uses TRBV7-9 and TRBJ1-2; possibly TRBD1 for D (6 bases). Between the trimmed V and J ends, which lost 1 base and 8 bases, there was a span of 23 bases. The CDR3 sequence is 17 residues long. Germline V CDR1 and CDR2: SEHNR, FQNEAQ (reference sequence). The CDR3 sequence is CASSLEGLTGTHAGYTF. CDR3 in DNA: TGTGCCAGCAGCTTAGAGGGGTTAACCGGGACACACGCGGGCTACACCTTC.

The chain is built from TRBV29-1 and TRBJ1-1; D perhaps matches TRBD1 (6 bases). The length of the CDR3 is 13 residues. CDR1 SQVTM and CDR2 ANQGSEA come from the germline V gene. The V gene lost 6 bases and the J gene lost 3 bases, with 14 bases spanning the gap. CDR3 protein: CSVPRGADTEAFF. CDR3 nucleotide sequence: TGCAGCGTCCCTCGGGGGGCTGACACTGAAGCTTTCTTT.

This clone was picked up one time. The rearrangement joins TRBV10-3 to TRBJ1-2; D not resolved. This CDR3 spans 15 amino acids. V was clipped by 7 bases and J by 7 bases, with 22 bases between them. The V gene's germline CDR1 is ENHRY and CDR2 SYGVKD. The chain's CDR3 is CAITPGRAESGGYTF. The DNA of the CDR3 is TGTGCCATCACGCCGGGCCGGGCGGAGAGCGGTGGCTACACCTTC.

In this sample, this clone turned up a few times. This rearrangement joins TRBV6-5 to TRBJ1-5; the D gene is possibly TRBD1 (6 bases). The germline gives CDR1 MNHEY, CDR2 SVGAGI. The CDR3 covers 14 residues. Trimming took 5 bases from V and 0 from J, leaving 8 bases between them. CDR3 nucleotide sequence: TGTGCCAGCAGTAGGGACAATAGCAATCAGCCCCAGCATTTT. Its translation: CASSRDNSNQPQHF.

The CDR3 DNA is TGTGCCAGCAGCTGGGAGGGCAACGGTGTCTCACCCCTCCACTTT. Protein: CASSWEGNGVSPLHF. The chain joins TRBV5-6 to TRBJ1-6, with D unclear. Germline CDR1 SGHDT, CDR2 YYEEEE. The CDR3 covers 15 residues. Trimming took 3 bases from V and 10 from J, leaving 17 bases between them.

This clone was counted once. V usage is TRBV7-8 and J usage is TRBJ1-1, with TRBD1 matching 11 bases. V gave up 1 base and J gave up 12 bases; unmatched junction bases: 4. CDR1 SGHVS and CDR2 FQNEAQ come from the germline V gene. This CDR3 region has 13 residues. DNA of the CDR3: TGTGCCAGCAGCTTAGGGACAGGGGGCGCAACTTTCTTT. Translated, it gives CASSLGTGGATFF.

The CDR3 nucleotides are TGTGCCAGCAGTGAGGCCTATGGCTACACCTTC. Its translation is CASSEAYGYTF. V and J are TRBV6-1 and TRBJ1-2; D ambiguous. Trimming stripped 3 bases from V and 4 bases from J, with 3 bases between. The CDR3 runs to 11 residues. Germline V gives CDR1 MNHNS, CDR2 SASEGT.

The CDR3 region is CASSPTSGYYNEQFF. The CDR3 DNA sequence: TGTGCCAGCAGTCCAACTAGCGGTTATTACAATGAGCAGTTCTTC. V and J are TRBV6-5 and TRBJ2-1, with TRBD2 matching over 8 bases. V shed 5 bases, J shed 4 bases, and the junction held 7 bases outside the gene matches. The CDR3 has 15 amino acids. CDR1 is MNHEY and CDR2 is SVGAGI in the germline V gene.

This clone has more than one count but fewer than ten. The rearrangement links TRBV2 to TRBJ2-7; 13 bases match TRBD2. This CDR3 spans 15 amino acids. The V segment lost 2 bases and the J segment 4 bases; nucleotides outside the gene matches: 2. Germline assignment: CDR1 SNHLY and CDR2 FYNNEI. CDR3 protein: CASSERTSGSYEQYF. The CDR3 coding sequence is TGTGCCAGCAGTGAACGGACTAGCGGGAGTTACGAGCAGTACTTC.

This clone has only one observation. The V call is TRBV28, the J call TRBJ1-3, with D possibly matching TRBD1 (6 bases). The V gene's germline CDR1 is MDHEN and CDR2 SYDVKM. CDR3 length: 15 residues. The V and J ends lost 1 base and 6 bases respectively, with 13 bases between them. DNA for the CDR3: TGTGCCAGCAGTTTATTCGGGGGGCTGGAAAACACCATATATTTT. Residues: CASSLFGGLENTIYF.

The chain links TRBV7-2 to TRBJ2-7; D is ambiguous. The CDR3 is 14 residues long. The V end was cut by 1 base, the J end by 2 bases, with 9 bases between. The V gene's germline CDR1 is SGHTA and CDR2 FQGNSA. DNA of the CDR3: TGTGCCAGCAGCTTAGGGGCGTGGACCTACGAGCAGTACTTC. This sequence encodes CASSLGAWTYEQYF.

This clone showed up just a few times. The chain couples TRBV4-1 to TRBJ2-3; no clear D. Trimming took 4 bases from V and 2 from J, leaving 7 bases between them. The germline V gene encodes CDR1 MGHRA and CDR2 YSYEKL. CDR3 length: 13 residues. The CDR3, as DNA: TGCGCCAGCAGCCTTGGGCCCACAGATACGCAGTATTTT. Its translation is CASSLGPTDTQYF.

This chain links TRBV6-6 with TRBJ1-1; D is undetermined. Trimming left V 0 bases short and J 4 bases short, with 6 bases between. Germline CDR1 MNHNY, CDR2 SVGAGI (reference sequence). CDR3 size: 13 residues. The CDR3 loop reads CASSYSRGTEAFF. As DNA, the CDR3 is TGTGCCAGCAGTTACTCGAGAGGCACTGAAGCTTTCTTT.

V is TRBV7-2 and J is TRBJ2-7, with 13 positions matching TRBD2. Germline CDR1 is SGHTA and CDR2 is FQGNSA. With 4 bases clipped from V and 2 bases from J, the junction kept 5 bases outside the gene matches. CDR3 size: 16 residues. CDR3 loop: CASSSGLAGTTYEQYF. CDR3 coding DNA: TGTGCCAGCAGCTCGGGACTAGCGGGGACCACCTACGAGCAGTACTTC.